These T cell receptor beta chains were read from a single sample in a study of human T cells and chemical hapten exposure. One entry per CDR3 protein, called by TCRdb with MiXCR from the RACE reads. The sample holds just under 350,000 distinct CDR3 sequences; under 9% are singletons and the top ten take roughly 7.9%. The material was whole blood, obtained in connection with sensitization to the hapten diphenylcyclopropenone (DPC). Source of these receptors: a woman aged 18 to 35 with alopecia areata. Some clones in this sample may be carry-over from other donors' samples. The CDR3 runs from the conserved cysteine through the conserved F or W. Fields, in order: V gene, D gene, J gene, clone size, CDR3 protein, CDR3 DNA. The D gene is left open where the match is weak. Clone size, where shown, is once, few, many, or a class for clones that have expanded.

v_gene: TRBV27; d_gene: TRBD1; j_gene: TRBJ2-7; abundance: NA; CDR3aa: CASSGDRRLWGYEQYF; CDR3nt: TGTGCCAGCAGTGGGGACAGACGACTATGGGGATACGAGCAGTACTTC
v_gene: TRBV9; d_gene: TRBD2; j_gene: TRBJ2-7; abundance: few; CDR3aa: CASSSPSGGNYEQYF; CDR3nt: TGTGCCAGCAGCTCTCCCAGCGGGGGGAATTACGAGCAGTACTTC
v_gene: TRBV5-5; d_gene: TRBD2; j_gene: TRBJ2-3; abundance: NA; CDR3aa: CASSLFGTSGGPPDTQYF; CDR3nt: TGTGCCAGCAGCTTGTTTGGGACTAGCGGGGGCCCACCAGATACGCAGTATTTT
v_gene: TRBV7-6; d_gene: NA; j_gene: TRBJ1-4; abundance: many; CDR3aa: CASSFGGSNEKLFF; CDR3nt: TGTGCCAGCAGCTTCGGCGGTTCTAATGAAAAACTGTTTTTT
v_gene: TRBV29-1; d_gene: NA; j_gene: TRBJ2-7; abundance: many; CDR3aa: CSVSHSPQTEQYF; CDR3nt: TGCAGCGTATCCCACTCGCCCCAGACCGAGCAGTACTTC
v_gene: TRBV7-2; d_gene: NA; j_gene: TRBJ1-2; abundance: few; CDR3aa: CASSPGGRSIANYGYTF; CDR3nt: TGTGCCAGCAGCCCGGGCGGACGGAGCATCGCTAACTATGGCTACACCTTC
v_gene: TRBV12-3/TRBV12-4; d_gene: TRBD2; j_gene: TRBJ2-3; abundance: many; CDR3aa: CASTLGGREADTQYF; CDR3nt: TGTGCCAGCACCCTGGGGGGGAGAGAGGCAGATACGCAGTATTTT
v_gene: TRBV12-3/TRBV12-4; d_gene: TRBD1; j_gene: TRBJ1-6; abundance: many; CDR3aa: CASSLAQGADYNSPLHF; CDR3nt: TGTGCCAGCAGTTTAGCACAGGGGGCCGACTATAATTCACCCCTCCACTTT
v_gene: TRBV6-5; d_gene: NA; j_gene: TRBJ2-3; abundance: many; CDR3aa: CASSPGTRATDTQYF; CDR3nt: TGTGCCAGCAGCCCTGGGACACGAGCCACAGATACGCAGTATTTT
v_gene: TRBV6-6; d_gene: TRBD2; j_gene: TRBJ2-7; abundance: few; CDR3aa: CASSSPRGAGGYEQYF; CDR3nt: TGTGCCAGCAGTTCCCCCCGTGGAGCGGGGGGGTACGAGCAGTACTTC
v_gene: TRBV6-2/TRBV6-3; d_gene: NA; j_gene: TRBJ1-1; abundance: few; CDR3aa: CASTGTLSNTEAFF; CDR3nt: TGTGCCAGCACCGGAACCCTGAGCAACACTGAAGCTTTCTTT
v_gene: TRBV10-3; d_gene: TRBD2; j_gene: TRBJ2-3; abundance: NA; CDR3aa: CATRLAGGFQGTDTQYF; CDR3nt: TGTGCCACCAGACTAGCGGGGGGTTTCCAGGGTACAGATACGCAGTATTTT
v_gene: TRBV12-3/TRBV12-4; d_gene: NA; j_gene: TRBJ2-2; abundance: many; CDR3aa: CASSFRRLHSNTGELFF; CDR3nt: TGTGCCAGCAGTTTCCGAAGACTCCACTCGAACACCGGGGAGCTGTTTTTT
v_gene: TRBV4-3; d_gene: TRBD2; j_gene: TRBJ2-3; abundance: few; CDR3aa: CASSQGSGGAGLDTQYF; CDR3nt: TGCGCCAGCAGCCAAGGGAGCGGGGGGGCTGGTTTAGATACGCAGTATTTT
v_gene: TRBV6-2/TRBV6-3; d_gene: TRBD2; j_gene: TRBJ2-1; abundance: NA; CDR3aa: CASSGLAGTEQFF; CDR3nt: TGTGCCAGCAGTGGCCTAGCGGGGACTGAGCAGTTCTTC
v_gene: TRBV15; d_gene: TRBD2; j_gene: TRBJ2-2; abundance: many; CDR3aa: CATSRQAGVDPGELFF; CDR3nt: TGTGCCACCAGCAGACAAGCGGGGGTGGATCCCGGGGAGCTGTTTTTT
v_gene: TRBV4-3; d_gene: NA; j_gene: TRBJ2-5; abundance: few; CDR3aa: CASSQDKQTQYF; CDR3nt: TGCGCCAGCAGCCAAGATAAGCAGACCCAGTACTTC
v_gene: TRBV24-1; d_gene: TRBD2; j_gene: TRBJ2-1; abundance: many; CDR3aa: CATSGNLAGVSNEQFF; CDR3nt: TGTGCCACCAGTGGCAATCTAGCGGGGGTCAGTAATGAGCAGTTCTTC
v_gene: TRBV5-5; d_gene: NA; j_gene: TRBJ1-3; abundance: NA; CDR3aa: CASSLDFAAGNTIYF; CDR3nt: TGTGCCAGCAGCTTGGATTTTGCAGCTGGAAACACCATATATTTT
v_gene: TRBV28; d_gene: NA; j_gene: TRBJ1-6; abundance: NA; CDR3aa: CASTPGLRSSPLHF; CDR3nt: TGTGCCAGCACCCCGGGACTTAGAAGTTCACCCCTCCACTTT
v_gene: TRBV5-6; d_gene: NA; j_gene: TRBJ2-3; abundance: many; CDR3aa: CASSPPADDTQYF; CDR3nt: TGTGCCAGCAGCCCCCCTGCCGATGATACGCAGTATTTT
v_gene: TRBV5-1; d_gene: TRBD1; j_gene: TRBJ1-2; abundance: few; CDR3aa: CASSRSQGAFGYTF; CDR3nt: TGCGCCAGCAGCCGCTCACAGGGGGCCTTCGGCTACACCTTC
v_gene: TRBV3-1; d_gene: NA; j_gene: TRBJ1-6; abundance: few; CDR3aa: CASSFRDSRGALHF; CDR3nt: TGTGCCAGCAGCTTCCGGGACTCCCGAGGTGCCCTCCACTTT
v_gene: TRBV29-1; d_gene: NA; j_gene: TRBJ1-1; abundance: few; CDR3aa: CSATPNDKPNTEAFF; CDR3nt: TGCAGCGCCACCCCCAACGACAAGCCGAACACTGAAGCTTTCTTT
v_gene: TRBV6-2/TRBV6-3; d_gene: NA; j_gene: TRBJ2-1; abundance: many; CDR3aa: CASRLGGREQFF; CDR3nt: TGTGCCAGCAGGTTAGGAGGACGTGAGCAGTTCTTC
v_gene: TRBV7-2; d_gene: NA; j_gene: TRBJ2-7; abundance: few; CDR3aa: CASSPSWGSTYEQYF; CDR3nt: TGTGCCAGCAGCCCTTCTTGGGGAAGTACCTACGAGCAGTACTTC
v_gene: TRBV7-2; d_gene: TRBD2; j_gene: TRBJ2-3; abundance: many; CDR3aa: CASSLVLAGDPSTDTQYF; CDR3nt: TGTGCCAGCAGCTTGGTACTAGCGGGCGACCCTAGCACAGATACGCAGTATTTT
v_gene: TRBV5-1; d_gene: TRBD2; j_gene: TRBJ2-3; abundance: few; CDR3aa: CASSFRGADTQYF; CDR3nt: TGCGCCAGCAGCTTCCGGGGGGCAGATACGCAGTATTTT
v_gene: TRBV4-2; d_gene: NA; j_gene: TRBJ1-4; abundance: few; CDR3aa: CASSQDFSVANEKLFF; CDR3nt: TGTGCCAGCAGCCAAGATTTCTCCGTAGCTAATGAAAAACTGTTTTTT
v_gene: TRBV5-4; d_gene: NA; j_gene: TRBJ2-5; abundance: few; CDR3aa: CASSIMGVVETQYF; CDR3nt: TGTGCCAGCAGCATAATGGGGGTGGTAGAGACCCAGTACTTC
v_gene: TRBV6-1; d_gene: NA; j_gene: TRBJ2-3; abundance: NA; CDR3aa: CASSEVGLVTDTQYF; CDR3nt: TGTGCCAGCAGTGAGGTTGGGCTAGTCACAGATACGCAGTATTTT
v_gene: TRBV7-2; d_gene: NA; j_gene: TRBJ1-5; abundance: few; CDR3aa: CASSPRGGSQPQHF; CDR3nt: TGTGCCAGCAGCCCCCGAGGAGGGAGTCAGCCCCAGCATTTT
v_gene: TRBV6-5; d_gene: NA; j_gene: TRBJ2-1; abundance: few; CDR3aa: CASSYLGGPVEQFF; CDR3nt: TGTGCCAGCAGTTATTTGGGGGGCCCCGTCGAGCAGTTCTTC
v_gene: TRBV6-2/TRBV6-3; d_gene: NA; j_gene: TRBJ1-1; abundance: few; CDR3aa: CATGGRVMNTEAFF; CDR3nt: TGTGCCACGGGAGGTCGGGTTATGAACACTGAAGCTTTCTTT
v_gene: TRBV6-1; d_gene: NA; j_gene: TRBJ2-4; abundance: few; CDR3aa: CASSERAKNIQYF; CDR3nt: TGTGCCAGCAGTGAAAGGGCCAAAAACATTCAGTACTTC
v_gene: TRBV2; d_gene: NA; j_gene: TRBJ1-4; abundance: NA; CDR3aa: CASSEDQGEKLFF; CDR3nt: TGTGCCAGCAGTGAAGATCAGGGAGAAAAACTGTTTTTT
v_gene: TRBV20-1; d_gene: NA; j_gene: TRBJ2-3; abundance: many; CDR3aa: CSARAGLPRIPDTQYF; CDR3nt: TGCAGTGCTAGGGCCGGACTACCGAGAATCCCAGATACGCAGTATTTT
v_gene: TRBV12-3/TRBV12-4; d_gene: NA; j_gene: TRBJ2-5; abundance: NA; CDR3aa: CASSSTEETQYF; CDR3nt: TGTGCCAGCAGTTCGACAGAAGAGACCCAGTACTTC
v_gene: TRBV7-2; d_gene: NA; j_gene: TRBJ2-2; abundance: few; CDR3aa: CASSLKLGVLTTGELFF; CDR3nt: TGTGCCAGCAGCTTAAAGCTGGGGGTGCTAACCACCGGGGAGCTGTTTTTT
v_gene: TRBV2; d_gene: TRBD1; j_gene: TRBJ2-7; abundance: many; CDR3aa: CASVRDRDLGEQYF; CDR3nt: TGTGCCAGCGTACGGGACAGGGATTTAGGGGAGCAGTACTTC
v_gene: TRBV27; d_gene: NA; j_gene: TRBJ1-2; abundance: few; CDR3aa: CASSSTVGNGYTF; CDR3nt: TGTGCCAGCAGTTCGACAGTGGGCAATGGCTACACCTTC
v_gene: TRBV14; d_gene: TRBD1; j_gene: TRBJ1-1; abundance: NA; CDR3aa: CASSQLGQGSMNTEAFF; CDR3nt: TGTGCCAGCAGCCAACTCGGACAGGGATCTATGAACACTGAAGCTTTCTTT
v_gene: TRBV19; d_gene: NA; j_gene: TRBJ1-2; abundance: NA; CDR3aa: CASSIEDYGYTF; CDR3nt: TGTGCCAGTAGTATCGAGGACTATGGCTACACCTTC
v_gene: TRBV7-9; d_gene: TRBD1; j_gene: TRBJ2-3; abundance: few; CDR3aa: CASSFWTGETDTQYF; CDR3nt: TGTGCCAGCAGCTTTTGGACAGGGGAGACAGATACGCAGTATTTT
v_gene: TRBV5-6; d_gene: TRBD2; j_gene: TRBJ2-3; abundance: many; CDR3aa: CASIPYFSGGTDTQYF; CDR3nt: TGTGCCAGCATCCCCTACTTTAGCGGGGGCACAGATACGCAGTATTTT
v_gene: TRBV6-2/TRBV6-3; d_gene: NA; j_gene: TRBJ1-5; abundance: many; CDR3aa: CASSYPQPQHF; CDR3nt: TGTGCCAGCAGTTACCCTCAGCCCCAGCATTTT
v_gene: TRBV12-3/TRBV12-4; d_gene: TRBD1; j_gene: TRBJ1-2; abundance: few; CDR3aa: CASTPSGQGVEGYGYTF; CDR3nt: TGTGCCAGCACCCCCAGCGGACAGGGGGTGGAAGGCTATGGCTACACCTTC
v_gene: TRBV6-5; d_gene: TRBD1; j_gene: TRBJ1-4; abundance: NA; CDR3aa: CASSKAGTGEKLFF; CDR3nt: TGTGCCAGCAGTAAAGCCGGGACAGGCGAAAAACTGTTTTTT
v_gene: TRBV11-2; d_gene: TRBD1; j_gene: TRBJ1-6; abundance: NA; CDR3aa: CASSRNQGASYNSPLHF; CDR3nt: TGTGCCAGCAGCCGTAATCAGGGGGCATCCTATAATTCACCCCTCCACTTT
v_gene: TRBV7-6; d_gene: NA; j_gene: TRBJ2-2; abundance: NA; CDR3aa: CASSSGSTGELFF; CDR3nt: TGTGCCAGCAGCTCAGGTTCCACCGGGGAGCTGTTTTTT
v_gene: TRBV7-9; d_gene: NA; j_gene: TRBJ2-3; abundance: many; CDR3aa: CASSRDPFTDTQYF; CDR3nt: TGTGCCAGCAGCCGGGACCCATTCACAGATACGCAGTATTTT
v_gene: TRBV4-3; d_gene: NA; j_gene: TRBJ2-7; abundance: few; CDR3aa: CASSQLWDPAYEQYF; CDR3nt: TGCGCCAGCAGCCAGCTATGGGACCCAGCCTACGAGCAGTACTTC
v_gene: TRBV9; d_gene: NA; j_gene: TRBJ2-7; abundance: few; CDR3aa: CASSKRTADEQYF; CDR3nt: TGTGCCAGCAGTAAAAGAACTGCCGACGAGCAGTACTTC
v_gene: TRBV13; d_gene: NA; j_gene: TRBJ1-3; abundance: few; CDR3aa: CASSPLPYSGNTIYF; CDR3nt: TGTGCCAGCAGCCCGCTCCCGTACTCTGGAAACACCATATATTTT
v_gene: TRBV6-1; d_gene: TRBD1; j_gene: TRBJ1-1; abundance: NA; CDR3aa: CASTLGQGGKTEAFF; CDR3nt: TGTGCCAGCACCCTGGGACAGGGGGGCAAGACTGAAGCTTTCTTT